The clone carrying this T cell receptor beta chain was picked up one time. Germline V gene lookup returns CDR1 GTSNPN and CDR2 SVGIG (reference sequence). V was shortened by 4 bases and J by 1 base, with 21 bases between the two germline ends. This CDR3 comprises 17 residues. This entry comes from a study of blood T cell repertoires in COVID-19. For the study at large: COVID-19 samples collected from the United States, Italy and Spain covered acute and convalescent phases. In each case, the material was cDNA or gDNA derived from T cells, B-cell-depleted T cells, or PBMCs.

Source study methods: Scientists estimated how many nucleated cells there were by amplifying reference gene primers. Some clones are missing from TCRdb's copy, which holds only in-frame ones; the method was immunoSEQ multiplex PCR. The V and J calls and clone size come from that table; D and trimming were worked out from the DNA. The table lists tens of thousands of clones, roughly 88% of them singletons. This TCR was recovered from a woman in her seventies with acute or convalescent COVID-19. The sample consisted of peripheral blood. The chain carries TRBV30 and TRBJ2-3; D is perhaps TRBD2 (6 bases). CDR3 nucleotide sequence: TGTGCCTGGATTGAACCCACTGGGAGGCCAGGCACAGATACGCAGTATTTT. Amino acid sequence: CAWIEPTGRPGTDTQYF.